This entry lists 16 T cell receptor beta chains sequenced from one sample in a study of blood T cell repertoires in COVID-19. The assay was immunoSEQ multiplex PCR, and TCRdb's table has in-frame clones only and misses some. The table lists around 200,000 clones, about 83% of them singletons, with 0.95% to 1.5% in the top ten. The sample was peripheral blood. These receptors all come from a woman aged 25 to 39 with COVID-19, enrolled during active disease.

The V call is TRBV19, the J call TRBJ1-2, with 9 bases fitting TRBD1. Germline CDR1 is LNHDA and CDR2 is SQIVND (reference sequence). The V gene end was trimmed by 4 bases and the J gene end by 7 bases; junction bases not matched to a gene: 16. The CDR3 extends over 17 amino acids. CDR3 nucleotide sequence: TGTGCCAGTAGTACAACAGGGGGCAAAGGACGAGGGTCTGGCTACACCTTC. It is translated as CASSTTGGKGRGSGYTF.

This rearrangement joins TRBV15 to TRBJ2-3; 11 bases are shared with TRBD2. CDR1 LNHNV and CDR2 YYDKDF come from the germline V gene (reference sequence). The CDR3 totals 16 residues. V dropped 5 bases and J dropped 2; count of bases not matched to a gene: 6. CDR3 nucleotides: TGTGCCACCAGCCCCTGGACTAGCGGGTCCACAGATACGCAGTATTTT. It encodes CATSPWTSGSTDTQYF.

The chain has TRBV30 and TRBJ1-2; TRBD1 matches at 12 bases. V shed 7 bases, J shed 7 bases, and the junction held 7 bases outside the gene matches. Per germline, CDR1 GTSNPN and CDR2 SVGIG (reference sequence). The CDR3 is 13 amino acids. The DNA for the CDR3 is TGTGCCTTACCGGGACAGGGGGCGTCTGGCTACACCTTC. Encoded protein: CALPGQGASGYTF.

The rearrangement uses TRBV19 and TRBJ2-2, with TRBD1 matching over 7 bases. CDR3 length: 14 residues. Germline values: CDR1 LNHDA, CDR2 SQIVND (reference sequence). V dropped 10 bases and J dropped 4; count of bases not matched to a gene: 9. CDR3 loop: CATLDRSGTGELFF. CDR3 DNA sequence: TGTGCCACCTTGGACAGGAGTGGCACCGGGGAGCTGTTTTTT.

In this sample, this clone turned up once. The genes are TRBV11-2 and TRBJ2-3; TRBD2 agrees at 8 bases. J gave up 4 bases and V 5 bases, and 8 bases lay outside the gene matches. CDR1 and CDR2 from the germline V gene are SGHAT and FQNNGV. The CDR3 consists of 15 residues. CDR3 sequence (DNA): TGTGCCAGCAGCCCCCTAGCGGGTAGTGCAGATACGCAGTATTTT. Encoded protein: CASSPLAGSADTQYF.

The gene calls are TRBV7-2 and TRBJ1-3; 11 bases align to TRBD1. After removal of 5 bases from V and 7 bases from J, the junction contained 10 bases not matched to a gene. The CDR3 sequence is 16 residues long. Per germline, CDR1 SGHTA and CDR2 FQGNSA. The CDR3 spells CASSLLPGQGENTIYF. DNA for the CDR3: TGTGCCAGCAGCCTACTACCGGGACAGGGGGAGAACACCATATATTTT.

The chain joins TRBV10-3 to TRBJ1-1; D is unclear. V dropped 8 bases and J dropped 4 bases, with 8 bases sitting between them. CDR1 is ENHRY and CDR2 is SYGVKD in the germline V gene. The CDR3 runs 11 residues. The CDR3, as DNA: TGTGCCATCGGGGAGGGCACTGAAGCTTTCTTT. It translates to CAIGEGTEAFF.

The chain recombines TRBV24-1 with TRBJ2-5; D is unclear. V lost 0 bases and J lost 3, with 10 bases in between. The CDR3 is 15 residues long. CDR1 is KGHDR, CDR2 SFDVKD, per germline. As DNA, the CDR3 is TGTGCCACCAGTGATTTGGGGCCAGGCGAAGAGACCCAGTACTTC. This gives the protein CATSDLGPGEETQYF.

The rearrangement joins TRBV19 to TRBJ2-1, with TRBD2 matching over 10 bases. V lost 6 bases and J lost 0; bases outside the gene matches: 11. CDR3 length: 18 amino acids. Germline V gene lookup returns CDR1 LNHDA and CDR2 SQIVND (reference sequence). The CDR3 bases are TGTGCCAGTAGCCCCCGGGTAGCGGGAGGAAGCTCCTACAATGAGCAGTTCTTC. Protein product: CASSPRVAGGSSYNEQFF.

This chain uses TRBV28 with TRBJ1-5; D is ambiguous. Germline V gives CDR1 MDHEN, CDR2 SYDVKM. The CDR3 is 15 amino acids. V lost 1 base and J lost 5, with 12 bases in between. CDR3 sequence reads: CASSLLRELHQPQHF. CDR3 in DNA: TGTGCCAGCAGTTTATTAAGGGAGCTTCATCAGCCCCAGCATTTT. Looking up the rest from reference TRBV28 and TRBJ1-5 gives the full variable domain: DVKVTQSSRYLVKRTGEKVFLECVQDMDHENMFWYRQDPGLGLRLIYFSYDVKMKEKGDIPEGYSVSREKKERFSLILESASTNQTSMYLCASSLLRELHQPQHFGDGTRLSIL.

The CDR3 is CASSLEGLAGGRQFF. CDR3 coding DNA: TGTGCCAGCAGCTTGGAGGGACTAGCGGGAGGGCGGCAGTTCTTC. The chain has TRBV5-4 and TRBJ2-1, with 16 bases aligning to TRBD2. The germline V gene has CDR1 SGHNT and CDR2 YYREEE (reference sequence). V shed 0 bases and J 12 bases; nucleotides not matched to a gene: 3. There are 15 residues in the CDR3.

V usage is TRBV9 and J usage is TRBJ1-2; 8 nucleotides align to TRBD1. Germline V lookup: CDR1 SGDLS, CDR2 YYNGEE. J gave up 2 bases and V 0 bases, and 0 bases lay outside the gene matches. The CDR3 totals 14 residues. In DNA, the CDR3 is TGTGCCAGCAGCGTAGGGGACAGGAACTATGGCTACACCTTC. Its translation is CASSVGDRNYGYTF.

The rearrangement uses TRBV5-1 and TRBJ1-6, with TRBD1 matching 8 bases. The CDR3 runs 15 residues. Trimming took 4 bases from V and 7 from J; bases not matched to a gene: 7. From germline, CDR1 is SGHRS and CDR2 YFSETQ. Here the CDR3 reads CASSMGTGSNSPLHF. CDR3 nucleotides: TGCGCCAGCAGCATGGGGACAGGTTCCAATTCACCCCTCCACTTT.

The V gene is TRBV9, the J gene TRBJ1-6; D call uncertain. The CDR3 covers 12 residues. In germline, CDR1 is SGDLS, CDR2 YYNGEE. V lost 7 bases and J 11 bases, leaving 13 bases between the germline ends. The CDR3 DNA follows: TGTGCCAGCGGCTCACTTGGAGCACCCCTCCACTTT. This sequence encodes CASGSLGAPLHF.

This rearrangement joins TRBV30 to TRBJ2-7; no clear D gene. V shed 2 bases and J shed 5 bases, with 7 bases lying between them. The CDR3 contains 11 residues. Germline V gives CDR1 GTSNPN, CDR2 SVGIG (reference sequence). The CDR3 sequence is CAWSTLDEQYF. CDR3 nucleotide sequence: TGTGCCTGGAGTACTCTAGACGAGCAGTACTTC. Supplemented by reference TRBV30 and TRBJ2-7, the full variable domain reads SQTIHQWPATLVQPVGSPLSLECTVEGTSNPNLYWYRQAAGRGLQLLFYSVGIGQISSEVPQNLSASRPQDRQFILSSKKLLLSDSGFYLCAWSTLDEQYFGPGTRLTVT.

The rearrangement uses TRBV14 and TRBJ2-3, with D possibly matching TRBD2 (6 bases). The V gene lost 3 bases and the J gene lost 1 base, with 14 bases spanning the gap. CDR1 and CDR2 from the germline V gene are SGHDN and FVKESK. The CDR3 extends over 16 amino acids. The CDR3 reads CASSQGRGMGTDTQYF. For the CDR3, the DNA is TGTGCCAGCAGCCAGGGCCGGGGGATGGGCACAGATACGCAGTATTTT.